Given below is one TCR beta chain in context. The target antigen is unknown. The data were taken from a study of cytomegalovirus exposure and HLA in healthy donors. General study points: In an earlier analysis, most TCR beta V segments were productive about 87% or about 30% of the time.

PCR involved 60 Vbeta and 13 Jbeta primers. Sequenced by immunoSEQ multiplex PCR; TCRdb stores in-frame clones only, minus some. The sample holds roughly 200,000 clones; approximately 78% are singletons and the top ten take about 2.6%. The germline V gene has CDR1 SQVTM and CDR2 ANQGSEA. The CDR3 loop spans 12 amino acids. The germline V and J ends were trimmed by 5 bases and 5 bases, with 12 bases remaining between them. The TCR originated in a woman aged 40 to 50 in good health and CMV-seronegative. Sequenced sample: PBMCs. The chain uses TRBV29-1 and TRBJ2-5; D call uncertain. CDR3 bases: TGCAGCGTTCTGAGCAGCGTCGAGACCCAGTACTTC. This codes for CSVLSSVETQYF.